These T cell receptor beta chains were read from a single sample in a study of blood T cell repertoires in COVID-19. The method was immunoSEQ multiplex PCR; TCRdb's version includes in-frame clones alone and lacks a portion of them. The sample carries hundreds of thousands of clones, approximately 80% recorded once. Sequencing input: peripheral blood. All receptors derive from a man in his thirties or forties with active or convalescent COVID-19. Both conserved end residues are part of each CDR3. Fields, in order: V gene, CDR3 length, CDR3 protein.

>TRBV10-1|10
CASSPGVAFF
>TRBV28|16
CASSTAGASGLNEQFF
>TRBV10-3|15
CAISLISGGDYGYTF
>TRBV7-8|15
CASSLAGGLGDTIYF
>TRBV5-1|15
CASSLDGTSGNTIYF
>TRBV11-2|19
CASSLHPGTGGARRETQYF
>TRBV14|16
CASSQIGGTSRFEQYF
>TRBV6-6|15
CASSYGGASTDTQYF
>TRBV21-1|13
CASSPRFGTEAFF
>TRBV19|15
CASSIGRGLYNEQFF
>TRBV2|13
CASTEQPGNTIYF
>TRBV5-4|15
CASSSMTGGNYGYTF
>TRBV21-1|17
CASSKARRKLDSCEQYF
>TRBV4-2|15
CASSQPGAGEYEQYF
>TRBV11-2|11
CASSPGRRVFF
>TRBV25-1|13
CASSETGGYGYTF
>TRBV5-4|16
CASSLATGTGGYEQYF
>TRBV5-1|14
CASSVQGLLNEQFF
>TRBV30|13
CAWSPGGTDTQYF
>TRBV25-1|13
CASSVRQGKELFF
>TRBV7-3|16
CASSLKGSGSGDTQYF
>TRBV3-1/TRBV3-2|14
CASSQVAGVYEQYF
>TRBV5-1|15
CASSLAVGVHTQQYF
>TRBV7-8|16
CASSPRVLVAYNEQFF
>TRBV4-1|18
CASSQGGTSGRARETQYF
>TRBV5-1|14
CASSSPDRSYEQYF
>TRBV5-1|21
CASSLGSGLGLGQKKKETQYF
>TRBV5-6|15
CASSLDGGNTGELFF
>TRBV6-2/TRBV6-3|14
CASSPGLATGELFF
>TRBV20-1|16
CSASASGRGSIYEQYF
>TRBV9|13
CASSVSVQQPQHF
>TRBV5-4|15
CASSLVGQGVREQYF
>TRBV27|14
CASSLLAGPHEQFF
>TRBV9|14
CASSGSTNTGELFF
>TRBV6-6|13
CASSANSNQPQHF
>TRBV7-2|15
CASSLDGRAAYEQYF
>TRBV2|15
CASSGSSGYQETQYF
>TRBV13|12
CASSLQGLGYTF
>TRBV19|14
CASSMGAGVNEQFF
>TRBV2|13
CASSGANSETQYF
>TRBV13|14
CASSSGQCNSPLHF
>TRBV7-2|15
CASSFPGLSTDTQYF
>TRBV20-1|12
CSASAGEETQYF
>TRBV4-1|16
CASSQGLAGFTDTQYF
>TRBV3-1/TRBV3-2|16
CASSQYLAGVSYEQYF
>TRBV28|12
CASSPGGYEQYF
>TRBV7-8|17
CASSLLAGEGSTYGYTF
>TRBV3-1/TRBV3-2|16
CASRPRTSGYQETQYF
>TRBV5-3|16
CARSHESTGPLGSYTF
>TRBV7-8|15
CASSTWDRGGGTLHF
>TRBV28|12
CASAPGGYGYTF
>TRBV27|17
CASSLFATGDLQETQYF
>TRBV30|15
CAWKEGAAGGGELFF
>TRBV15|16
CATSRDRASGDYEQYF
>TRBV19|16
CSSRAERQGLNQPQHF
>TRBV5-1|14
CASSFWGPKETQYF
>TRBV3-1/TRBV3-2|15
CASSPSRSQTYEQYF
>TRBV20-1|11
CSAPQDYTQYF
>TRBV19|17
CASSMQGAALSNQPQHF